This record covers a single T cell receptor (beta chain). It has no known antigen specificity. Base quality data are lacking; no much larger clone is found one base away. This sample was sequenced with an Illumina NovaSeq 6000. TCRalpha and TCRbeta cDNA libraries were constructed by 5'RACE with constant-segment primers, with sample barcodes and unique molecular identifiers being introduced. RNA was extracted from every sample with Trizol reagent. Library amplification was performed in two PCR steps, and a second sample barcode and Illumina TruSeq adapters were introduced in the second step. Sequencing of the libraries was done on an Illumina NovaSeq, producing 2 x 150 bp paired-end reads. The authors processed their data as follows. The reads were demultiplexed and collapsed into UMI-guided consensus sequences using migec v1.2.7. With mixcr v2.1.11, UMI consensuses were aligned to TRA and TRB V and J templates and assembled into clonotypes. A clonotype was counted as expanded or contracted only when both edgeR and NoisET called the clonotype significant, with the noise models trained on biological replicates. edgeR calls used a false discovery rate-adjusted p below 0.01 and a log2 fold-change threshold of 1. As an exploratory analysis of dynamics, PCA with hierarchical clustering was applied to max-normalized trajectories of the 1000 most abundant clonotypes. Separately sequenced CD4+ and CD8+ repertoires were used to assign a CD4 or CD8 phenotype to each responding clone. TCRdb handled the public reads itself, with Q25 trimming in fastp and clone calling in MiXCR, and kept productive beta chains. Rows are combined by CDR3 protein, so each entry shows the most common genes and DNA. The V and J calls and clone size come from TCRdb's table, not from the authors' own analysis. Counted in this sample were hundreds of thousands of distinct CDR3 sequences; about 23% of them appeared once. Roughly an eighth of the sample rests with the top ten.

Ficoll-Paque density gradient centrifugation was the method used to isolate PBMCs. This record comes from a study of T-cell memory formation after mild COVID-19 (dated by TCRdb to the early 2020s). Concerning the study at large: Most TCR sequence clusters were specific to one of the two donors. The cohort comprised two young, previously healthy adult volunteers, one female and one male. In a couple of donors, T-cell clones that expanded and contracted after mild COVID-19 were followed by sequencing TCRalpha and TCRbeta repertoires longitudinally. The investigation overall reported the following: The study covered only a couple of mild cases, and larger cohorts including severe cases with pre-infection samples were considered necessary. Some responding clones were found in pre-infection memory, which suggests that pre-existing cross-reactive memory T cells took part in the SARS-CoV-2 response. SARS-CoV-2 specificity was not confirmed for the second-wave clones peaking on day 37. Balanced CD4/CD8 phenotypes were observed for clones contracting from day 15 to 85, whereas a bias towards CD4+ was observed for a second wave of clones expanding from day 15 to 37. Contracting CD4+ clones were located mainly in the CM and EM memory subsets, whereas CD8+ clones were found to be enriched in EMRA.

CDR1 and CDR2 are drawn from the germline V gene (reference sequence): SEHNR, FQNEAQ. Counted from cysteine to phenylalanine, this CDR3 has 14 amino acids. Of the read, only the CDR3 DNA is kept; its 42 bases are in frame from base 1. At the junction V is shortened by 1 base and J by 4 bases, with 8 bases in between. The specimen sequenced was PBMCs or a T cell subset sorted from them (not recorded which). The sequence links TRBV7-9 to TRBJ1-3; a confident D gene designation cannot be given. The TCR was taken from an adult woman who had mild COVID-19 (a few samples of this study predate the infection). The sample titles of this study are shuffled in the database, so cell type and time point are left out; the donor was told from shared clones. DNA sequence: TGTGCCAGCAGCTTAGATGCCAGCGGAAACACCATATATTTT. The encoded protein is CASSLDASGNTIYF.